One T cell receptor beta chain is described in this entry. Its cognate antigen is unknown. Germline V gene data show CDR1 as SGDLS and CDR2 as YYNGEE. V was clipped by 0 bases and J by 4 bases, with 10 bases between them. There are 14 residues in the CDR3. The sample comes from a study of T cells in localized non-small cell lung cancer. Method: immunoSEQ multiplex PCR; TCRdb's copy keeps in-frame clones and lacks some. The sample contains 23,000 or so clones, about 86% of which appear only once. Study results and limitations: Sequencing involved a lone tumor region, leaving heterogeneity possible. Greater blood T cell density accompanied longer overall survival. The appearance of a median 57 of the top 100 tumor clones was seen in adjacent lung.

Sequenced material: peripheral blood, taken before any cancer treatment. This TCR was sampled from a woman aged 40-75 years with stage I lung adenocarcinoma. This chain links TRBV9 with TRBJ1-1; D is uncertain. The CDR3 nucleotides read TGTGCCAGCAGCGTAGTCCAGGTTGGCACTGAAGCTTTCTTT. It translates to CASSVVQVGTEAFF.